This T cell receptor beta chain was obtained from a study of identical twins. The sample holds one count of this clonotype. Its antigen is not identified. The CDR3 has 15 residues. Trimming at V came to 6 bases and at J to 2 bases, leaving 4 bases not matched to a gene. Germline values: CDR1 SQVTM, CDR2 ANQGSEA. One entry per CDR3 protein results from TCRdb running MiXCR on the 5' RACE reads. The sample holds 550,000 to 700,000 distinct CDR3 sequences; 21% are singletons and the top ten take approximately 4.5%. Regarding the study as a whole: Modeled out-of-frame TCR alpha sharing in monozygotic twins fell below observed levels.

These same records also appear under a second study, on T cells expressing NK-cell markers. That paper states: Of the CD8+ T cells in more than five donors, about 1.0-8% belonged to dominant NKG2C+ clonotypes.

The chain links TRBV29-1 to TRBJ2-2; 12 nucleotides line up with TRBD1. The sequenced sample was PBMCs. This TCR derives from a woman aged 18 to 35 in good health. CDR3 nucleotides: TGCAGCGTGGGGACAGGGGGCGTTAACACCGGGGAGCTGTTTTTT. Amino acid sequence: CSVGTGGVNTGELFF.